This paragraph covers one T cell receptor beta chain sequence. This sample is part of a study of blood T cell repertoires in COVID-19. Looking at the study overall: From the United States, Italy and Spain came samples of acute and convalescent COVID-19. From T cells, B-cell-depleted T cells, or PBMCs came the material, which was cDNA or gDNA.

Trimming removed 6 bases at V and 3 bases at J, with 14 bases between. Germline V gene data show CDR1 as ENHRY and CDR2 as SYGVKD. This CDR3 contains 15 residues. Authors' analysis steps: The assay estimated nucleated cells by amplifying reference gene primers. The repertoire was sequenced with immunoSEQ multiplex PCR; TCRdb's copy has only in-frame clones and lacks some. V, J and clone size were drawn from that table, and D and trimming were deduced from the DNA. The sample yields roughly 80,000 clones, approximately 78% seen once. Material for sequencing was peripheral blood. This chain links TRBV10-3 with TRBJ2-2; tentatively, D is TRBD2 (5 bases). The sequence derives from a woman in her sixties or seventies with acute or convalescent COVID-19. CDR3 amino acids: CAIRRVPQDTGELFF. The DNA of the CDR3 is TGTGCCATCAGGAGGGTCCCTCAGGACACCGGGGAGCTGTTTTTT.